This is a list of T cell receptor beta chains from one sample in a study of cytomegalovirus exposure and HLA in healthy donors. The table came from immunoSEQ multiplex PCR; TCRdb's copy has only in-frame clones and leaves some out. This table holds about 160,000 clones, about 80% found once. Sequenced material: PBMCs. The origin of the receptors is a man aged 35 to 55 in good health and CMV-seropositive. Each CDR3 is given with its conserved first and last residue. The D gene is left open where the match is weak. Not all rows give a size; the values are once, few, many and, for expanded clones, a class.

-	TRBV4-1	TRBD1	TRBJ2-1	CASSRGQGTVNEQFF	TGCGCCAGCAGCCGGGGACAGGGTACCGTCAATGAGCAGTTCTTC
-	TRBV27	TRBD2	TRBJ2-7	CASSPMTSGPAYEQYF	TGTGCCAGCAGTCCAATGACTAGCGGGCCAGCCTACGAGCAGTACTTC
-	TRBV19	TRBD2	TRBJ2-7	CASSITSGAPYEQYF	TGTGCCAGTAGTATAACTAGCGGGGCCCCCTACGAGCAGTACTTC
-	TRBV10-3	-	TRBJ2-2	CAISRVQGPEELFF	TGTGCCATCAGTCGGGTTCAGGGGCCCGAGGAGCTGTTTTTT
-	TRBV27	-	TRBJ2-1	CATRGGSNTYNEQFF	TGTGCCACACGCGGAGGGTCCAATACCTACAATGAGCAGTTCTTC
few	TRBV28	TRBD2	TRBJ2-7	CASSFGGLAGGGYEQYF	TGTGCCAGCAGTTTCGGGGGACTAGCGGGAGGTGGCTACGAGCAGTACTTC
-	TRBV28	-	TRBJ1-5	CASSLFTGVWQPQHF	TGTGCCAGCAGTTTGTTTACAGGAGTTTGGCAGCCCCAGCATTTT
-	TRBV18	TRBD1	TRBJ2-3	CASSPPGQVPDTQYF	TGTGCCAGCTCACCCCCGGGACAGGTTCCAGATACGCAGTATTTT
-	TRBV15	TRBD1	TRBJ1-6	CATTDRDASPLHF	TGTGCCACTACCGACAGGGACGCCTCACCCCTCCACTTT
-	TRBV13	TRBD1	TRBJ2-3	CASSLGGQYTDTQYF	TGTGCCAGCAGCTTAGGGGGACAGTACACAGATACGCAGTATTTT
-	TRBV29-1	TRBD1	TRBJ2-5	CSVENRGQETQYF	TGCAGCGTTGAAAACAGGGGGCAAGAGACCCAGTACTTC
-	TRBV27	TRBD2	TRBJ2-5	CASSFAAGEQYF	TGTGCCAGCAGTTTTGCTGCGGGGGAGCAGTACTTC
once	TRBV7-3	-	TRBJ2-3	CASGHSTDTQYF	TGTGCCAGCGGGCATAGCACAGATACGCAGTATTTT
-	TRBV11-2	TRBD2	TRBJ2-7	CASSPGGSSGAYEQYF	TGTGCCAGCAGCCCCGGGGGATCTAGCGGGGCTTACGAGCAGTACTTC
-	TRBV2	TRBD2	TRBJ2-3	CASRVLAGVTDTQYF	TGTGCCAGCAGAGTGCTAGCGGGAGTGACAGATACGCAGTATTTT
-	TRBV7-6	-	TRBJ1-3	CASREGNTIYF	TGTGCCAGCAGGGAGGGAAACACCATATATTTT
-	TRBV7-8	TRBD2	TRBJ2-1	CASRGWTSTYNEQFF	TGTGCCAGCAGGGGTTGGACTAGCACTTACAATGAGCAGTTCTTC
-	TRBV21-1	-	TRBJ2-2	CASSNEMGLAGGLPGELFF	TGTGCCAGCAGCAATGAGATGGGACTAGCGGGAGGGCTCCCCGGGGAGCTGTTTTTT
-	TRBV2	-	TRBJ1-5	CASSETDLQPQHF	TGTGCCAGCAGTGAGACAGATCTTCAGCCCCAGCATTTT
-	TRBV5-1	-	TRBJ2-4	CASSLGQGDKNIQYF	TGCGCCAGCAGCTTGGGGCAGGGTGACAAAAACATTCAGTACTTC
-	TRBV6-6	TRBD1	TRBJ1-1	CASSYGDRAAEAFF	TGTGCCAGCAGTTACGGCGACAGGGCGGCTGAAGCTTTCTTT
once	TRBV11-2	-	TRBJ2-1	CASSLDPPTVEQFF	TGTGCCAGCAGCTTAGATCCCCCTACAGTTGAGCAGTTCTTC
-	TRBV6-1	-	TRBJ2-3	CASSGTDTDTQYF	TGTGCCAGCAGTGGGACAGACACAGATACGCAGTATTTT
-	TRBV7-9	-	TRBJ2-7	CASSLGGAPREQYF	TGTGCCAGCAGTCTAGGGGGGGCCCCTCGGGAGCAGTACTTC
few	TRBV2	TRBD1	TRBJ2-7	CASSGNRGEYEQYF	TGTGCCAGCAGTGGTAACAGGGGAGAATACGAGCAGTACTTC
-	TRBV6-5	-	TRBJ1-6	CASSYEGRNSPLHF	TGTGCCAGCAGTTATGAGGGGAGGAATTCACCCCTCCACTTT
-	TRBV30	-	TRBJ2-1	CAWSEERGWGNEQFF	TGTGCCTGGAGTGAAGAGAGGGGGTGGGGCAATGAGCAGTTCTTC
once	TRBV4-3	-	TRBJ2-7	CASSQDRVAYEQYF	TGCGCCAGCAGCCAAGATCGGGTGGCCTACGAGCAGTACTTC
few	TRBV14	TRBD1	TRBJ1-2	CASKPPRQGYYGYTF	TGTGCCAGTAAGCCTCCTCGACAGGGTTACTATGGCTACACCTTC
once	TRBV7-2	-	TRBJ2-7	CASSLTRGEQYF	TGTGCCAGCAGCTTGACTAGGGGCGAGCAGTACTTC
once	TRBV29-1	-	TRBJ1-1	CSVGRDKRGGTEAFF	TGCAGCGTTGGCAGGGATAAGCGGGGAGGGACTGAAGCTTTCTTT
-	TRBV28	-	TRBJ2-7	CASSLWKGMGLYEQYF	TGTGCCAGCAGTTTGTGGAAGGGTATGGGGCTGTACGAGCAGTACTTC
-	TRBV25-1	-	TRBJ1-2	CASRSNYGYTF	TGTGCCAGCAGAAGCAACTATGGCTACACCTTC
-	TRBV5-1	-	TRBJ2-3	CASSSQADTQYF	TGCGCCAGCAGCTCCCAGGCAGATACGCAGTATTTT
-	TRBV2	TRBD1	TRBJ1-5	CASTLGQGYSQPQHF	TGTGCCAGCACCTTGGGACAGGGGTATAGTCAGCCCCAGCATTTT
-	TRBV6-1	TRBD1	TRBJ1-6	CASSELDRRNSPLHF	TGTGCCAGCAGTGAATTGGACAGGAGGAATTCACCCCTCCACTTT
-	TRBV5-1	-	TRBJ2-3	CASSLSGPTDTQYF	TGCGCCAGCAGCTTGAGCGGCCCCACAGATACGCAGTATTTT
once	TRBV2	TRBD1	TRBJ2-1	CASRGALTGAQNEQFF	TGTGCCAGCAGGGGAGCTCTGACAGGGGCCCAAAATGAGCAGTTCTTC
-	TRBV28	-	TRBJ2-2	CASIGGTGELFF	TGTGCCAGCATCGGCGGCACCGGGGAGCTGTTTTTT
-	TRBV7-6	-	TRBJ2-7	CASSDQGREQYF	TGTGCCAGCAGCGATCAGGGTCGCGAGCAGTACTTC
-	TRBV5-1	-	TRBJ1-1	CASREDTEAFF	TGCGCCAGCAGGGAGGACACTGAAGCTTTCTTT
-	TRBV4-2	TRBD1	TRBJ2-2	CASSPQTGFPGELFF	TGTGCCAGCAGCCCCCAGACAGGGTTCCCCGGGGAGCTGTTTTTT
-	TRBV2	-	TRBJ2-5	CAGGGGTGETQYF	TGTGCCGGAGGGGGGGGTACGGGAGAGACCCAGTACTTC
once	TRBV19	-	TRBJ2-7	CASSISDRIYEQYF	TGTGCCAGTAGTATTTCCGACAGAATCTACGAGCAGTACTTC
-	TRBV7-6	-	TRBJ2-3	CASSTRSPDTQYF	TGTGCCAGCAGCACCCGGAGTCCAGATACGCAGTATTTT
-	TRBV7-9	-	TRBJ2-2	CASSLARTENTGELFF	TGTGCCAGCAGCTTAGCCCGGACAGAGAACACCGGGGAGCTGTTTTTT
-	TRBV7-8	-	TRBJ2-1	CASSLGSPSSYNEQFF	TGTGCCAGCAGCTTAGGGTCTCCCAGCTCCTACAATGAGCAGTTCTTC
few	TRBV7-2	TRBD2	TRBJ2-2	CASSLAASGSTGELFF	TGTGCCAGCAGCTTAGCGGCTAGCGGGAGTACCGGGGAGCTGTTTTTT
-	TRBV6-1	TRBD1	TRBJ1-5	CASRGDRENQPQHF	TGTGCCAGCAGGGGGGACAGGGAAAATCAGCCCCAGCATTTT